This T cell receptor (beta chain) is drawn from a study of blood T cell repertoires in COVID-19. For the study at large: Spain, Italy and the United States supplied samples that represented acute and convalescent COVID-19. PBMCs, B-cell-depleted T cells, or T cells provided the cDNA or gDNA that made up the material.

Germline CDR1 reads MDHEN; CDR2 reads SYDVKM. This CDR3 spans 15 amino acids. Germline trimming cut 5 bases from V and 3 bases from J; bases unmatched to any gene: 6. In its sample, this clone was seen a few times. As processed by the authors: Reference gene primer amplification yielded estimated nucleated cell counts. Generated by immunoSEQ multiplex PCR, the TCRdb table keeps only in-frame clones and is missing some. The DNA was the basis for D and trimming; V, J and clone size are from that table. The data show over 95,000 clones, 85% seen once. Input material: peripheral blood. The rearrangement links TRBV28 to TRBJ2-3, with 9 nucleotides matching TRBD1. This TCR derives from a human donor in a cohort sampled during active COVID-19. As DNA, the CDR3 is TGTGCCAGCAGTACCGGGACAGGGAGTACAGATACGCAGTATTTT. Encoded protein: CASSTGTGSTDTQYF.